The clone carrying this T cell receptor (beta chain) was recorded at least ten times. Antigen unknown. This specimen comes from a study of early T cells in non-severe SARS-CoV-2 infection. Across the whole study: Sequenced material consisted of bulk RNA (from unsorted whole blood), and chains were unpaired. Broader study findings: VDJdb-based matching was biased toward anti-spike CD8 responses and missed private and CD4 specificities.

Trimming took 3 bases from V and 12 from J, leaving 21 bases between them. The CDR3 is 15 residues long. Separate cDNA molecules each had unique molecular identifiers attached to them. TCRdb used MiXCR to reprocess the 5' RACE reads, holding one entry per CDR3 protein. The sample carries tens of thousands of distinct CDR3 sequences, less than 6.5% recorded once. The clonotype was recovered from an adult who was a healthcare worker with PCR-confirmed SARS-CoV-2 infection or an uninfected control (not recorded which). Sequencing used whole blood. V usage is TRBV12-3 or TRBV12-4 and J usage is TRBJ2-1; either TRBD1 or TRBD2 may supply D (6 bases each). The CDR3 DNA is TGTGCCAGCAGTTTTGGGGGAAGGGGGGACGTGTGGCAGTTCTTC. It specifies CASSFGGRGDVWQFF.